The entry below describes one TCR beta chain. Its antigen is unidentified. These data belong to a study of beta chain features in type 1 diabetes. Overall study results and limits: Naive, central memory and Treg TCRB repertoires appeared more alike in patients than in healthy donors. Researchers report that Type 1 diabetes patients had moderately but significantly shorter TCRB CDR3s across all four CD4+ subsets.

The investigators reverse transcribed all of the isolated RNA, so they sequenced expressed TCRB transcripts. The data were produced by immunoSEQ multiplex PCR, yet TCRdb's version contains in-frame clones alone and is incomplete. The data contain about 290,000 clones, under 8.5% of them singletons. Sequenced input: central memory CD4+ T cells from blood. The TCR was taken from a woman in her late teens or twenties in good health.

The CDR3 nucleotides read TGTGCCAGCAGTTCCAGACTAGCGGACTACAATGAGCAGTTCTTC. Amino acids: CASSSRLADYNEQFF. The chain employs TRBV11-2 and TRBJ2-1, with 9 bases that match TRBD2. The CDR3 runs to 15 residues. Trimming took 6 bases from V and 3 from J; bases not matched to a gene: 6. Germline CDR1 is SGHAT and CDR2 is FQNNGV.